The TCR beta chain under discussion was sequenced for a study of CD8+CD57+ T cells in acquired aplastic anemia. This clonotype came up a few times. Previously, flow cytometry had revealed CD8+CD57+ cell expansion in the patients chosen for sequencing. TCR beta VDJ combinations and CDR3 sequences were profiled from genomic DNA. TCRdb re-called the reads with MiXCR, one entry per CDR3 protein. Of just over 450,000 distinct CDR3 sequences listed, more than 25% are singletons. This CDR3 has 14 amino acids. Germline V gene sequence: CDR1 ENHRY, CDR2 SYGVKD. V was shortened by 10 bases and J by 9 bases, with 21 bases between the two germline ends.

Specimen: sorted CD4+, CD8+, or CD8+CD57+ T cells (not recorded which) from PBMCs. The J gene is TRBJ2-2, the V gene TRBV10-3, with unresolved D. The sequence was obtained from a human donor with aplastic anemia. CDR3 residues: CASFPGPLSRELFF. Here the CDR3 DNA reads TGTGCCAGCTTCCCCGGGCCCCTCTCAAGGGAGCTGTTTTTT.